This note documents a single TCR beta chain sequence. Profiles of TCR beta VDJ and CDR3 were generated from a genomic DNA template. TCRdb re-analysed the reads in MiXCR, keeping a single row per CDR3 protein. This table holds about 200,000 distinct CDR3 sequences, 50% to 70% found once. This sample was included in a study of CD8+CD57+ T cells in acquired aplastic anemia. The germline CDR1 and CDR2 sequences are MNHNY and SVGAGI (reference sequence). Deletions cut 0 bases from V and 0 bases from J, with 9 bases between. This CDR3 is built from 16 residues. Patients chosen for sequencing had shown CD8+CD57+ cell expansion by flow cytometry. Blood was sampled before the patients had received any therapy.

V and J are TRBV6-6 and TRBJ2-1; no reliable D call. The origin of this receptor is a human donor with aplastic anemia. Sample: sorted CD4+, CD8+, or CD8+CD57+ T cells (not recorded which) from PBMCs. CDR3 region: CASSYSTSHSYNEQFF. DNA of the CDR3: TGTGCCAGCAGTTACTCCACGAGCCACTCCTACAATGAGCAGTTCTTC.